These 10 T cell receptor beta chains came from one sample sequenced in a study of early T cells in non-severe SARS-CoV-2 infection. One entry per CDR3 protein results from TCRdb running MiXCR on the 5' RACE reads. The sample yields fewer than 75,000 distinct CDR3 sequences, 20% to 25% seen once. Source: whole blood, taken at baseline. The receptors shown here come from an adult who was a healthcare worker with PCR-confirmed SARS-CoV-2 infection or an uninfected control (not recorded which).

This clonotype turned up a few times. The chain is built from TRBV20-1 and TRBJ1-6; D gene uncertain. CDR3 length: 14 amino acids. Looked up from germline, CDR1 is DFQATT and CDR2 is SNEGSKA (reference sequence). Trimming left V 3 bases short and J 2 bases short, with 8 bases between. For the CDR3, the DNA is TGCAGTGCTAGTCTAGCAACCTATAATTCACCCCTCCACTTT. Translating gives CSASLATYNSPLHF.

This clonotype was observed a handful of times. This chain connects TRBV3-1 to TRBJ2-7; a weak D match, TRBD2 (6 bases). CDR1 LGHDT and CDR2 YNNKEL come from the germline V gene (reference sequence). The CDR3 length is 15 residues. V was cut by 2 bases and J by 8 bases, with 19 bases left in between. The DNA of the CDR3 is TGTGCCAGCAGCCAACCGACTGTTCGCGGAGGGAAGCAGTACTTC. Residues: CASSQPTVRGGKQYF.

This clonotype was seen more than once but under ten times. A junction boundary mismatches the germline segment, possibly from a read error. V gene TRBV5-1 combines with J gene TRBJ2-2; tentatively, D is TRBD2 (5 bases). Per the germline V gene, CDR1 is SGHRS and CDR2 is YFSETQ. The CDR3 loop spans 14 amino acids. CDR3 nucleotide sequence: TGTGCCAGCAGTTCTAACCAAGCGGCCGGGGAGCTGTTTTTT. It encodes CASSSNQAAGELFF.

In this sample, this clonotype turned up a few times. The genes are TRBV5-6 and TRBJ2-1; tentatively, D is TRBD1 or TRBD2 (6 bases each). Germline CDR1 and CDR2: SGHDT and YYEEEE. Trimming removed 3 bases from V and 5 bases from J, with 9 bases in between. The CDR3 contains 13 residues. CDR3: CASSWGAHNEQFF. As DNA, the CDR3 is TGTGCCAGCAGCTGGGGGGCACACAATGAGCAGTTCTTC.

This clonotype was detected ten times or more. V gene TRBV9 combines with J gene TRBJ2-1, with 11 bases fitting TRBD2. Trimming cost V 4 bases and J 5 bases; bases outside gene matches: 11. Germline CDR1 reads SGDLS; CDR2 reads YYNGEE. The CDR3 covers 17 residues. CDR3 DNA: TGTGCCAGCAGCCCTCGTTTTGCTAGCGGGGGGAACAATGAGCAGTTCTTC. Amino acids: CASSPRFASGGNNEQFF.

This clonotype was counted a few times. The chain employs TRBV6-5 and TRBJ1-2; the D gene is possibly TRBD1 (5 bases). This CDR3 has 14 residues. CDR1 and CDR2 from the germline V gene are MNHEY and SVGAGI. V was cut by 5 bases and J by 2 bases, with 12 bases left in between. Here the CDR3 reads CASSRKTANYGYTF. In DNA form, the CDR3 reads TGTGCCAGCAGTCGTAAGACAGCGAACTATGGCTACACCTTC.

As concerns this clonotype: This clone may be a read error of a much larger clone one base away. This sequence joins TRBV7-6 and TRBJ2-3; D not resolved. The CDR3 extends over 12 amino acids. In germline, CDR1 is SGHVS, CDR2 FNYEAQ. Deletions cut 2 bases from V and 2 bases from J, with 2 bases between. The CDR3, as DNA: TGTGCCAGCAGCTTACTCACAGATACGCAGTATTTT. This gives the protein CASSLLTDTQYF.

The gene calls are TRBV11-2 and TRBJ2-5; no reliable D call. Between the trimmed V and J ends, which lost 5 bases and 5 bases, there was a span of 12 bases. CDR3 length: 13 residues. Per the germline V gene, CDR1 is SGHAT and CDR2 is FQNNGV. The DNA of the CDR3 is TGTGCCAGCAGCGTGGACGCCACGGAGACCCAGTACTTC. As protein: CASSVDATETQYF.

J is TRBJ2-3 and V is TRBV4-1; D could derive from TRBD1 or TRBD2 (6 bases each). CDR1 is MGHRA, CDR2 YSYEKL, per germline. This CDR3 comprises 16 residues. V was pared by 3 bases and J by 2 bases, with 15 bases between. The CDR3 DNA sequence: TGCGCCAGCAGCCACATACGGGGGCTTTCCACAGATACGCAGTATTTT. The encoded protein is CASSHIRGLSTDTQYF.

V and J are TRBV10-3 and TRBJ1-2; 11 nucleotides match TRBD1. The CDR3 sequence is 15 residues long. Per germline, CDR1 ENHRY and CDR2 SYGVKD. The trim removed 11 bases at V and 8 bases at J, leaving 16 bases unmatched. The CDR3 protein is CASRDRTGGFEGYTF. CDR3 coding DNA: TGTGCCTCCCGTGATAGGACAGGGGGCTTCGAAGGCTACACCTTC.